The 30 T cell receptor beta chains in this list originate from one sample, sequenced in a study of cytomegalovirus exposure and HLA in healthy donors. PCR was performed using 60 Vbeta and 13 Jbeta primers. Sequencing was performed with immunoSEQ multiplex PCR; in TCRdb, only in-frame clones are kept and a portion is missing. The sample carries 130,000 to 150,000 clones, approximately 79% recorded once. The sequenced sample consisted of PBMCs. The receptors derive from a man between 18 and 35 years old in good health and CMV-seropositive.

The V and J genes are TRBV19 and TRBJ2-3, with D perhaps matching TRBD2 (6 bases). Deletions cut 7 bases from V and 6 bases from J, with 14 bases between. CDR1 and CDR2 (germline): LNHDA, SQIVND (reference sequence). The CDR3 is made up of 13 amino acids. The CDR3 reads CASMKRARDTQYF. As DNA, the CDR3 is TGTGCCAGTATGAAGCGGGCCCGGGATACGCAGTATTTT. Complete variable domain (other parts from reference TRBV19 and TRBJ2-3): DGGITQSPKYLFRKEGQNVTLSCEQNLNHDAMYWYRQDPGQGLRLIYYSQIVNDFQKGDIAEGYSVSREKKESFPLTVTSAQKNPTAFYLCASMKRARDTQYFGPGTRLTVL.

The chain recombines TRBV6-1 with TRBJ2-5; the D gene is possibly TRBD1 (6 bases). The germline V gene encodes CDR1 MNHNS and CDR2 SASEGT. There are 15 residues in the CDR3. V was pared by 3 bases and J by 0 bases, with 11 bases between. DNA of the CDR3: TGTGCCAGCAGTGACGAAGGACAGTACCAAGAGACCCAGTACTTC. The encoded protein is CASSDEGQYQETQYF.

The count of this clone is one. V is TRBV10-3 and J is TRBJ2-2; 12 bases are shared with TRBD2. CDR1 ENHRY and CDR2 SYGVKD come from the germline V gene. The CDR3 loop spans 16 amino acids. The J segment lost 1 base and the V segment lost 5 bases, leaving 2 bases of the junction unmatched. The chain's CDR3 is CAISPGLAGNTGELFF. CDR3 bases: TGTGCCATCAGTCCGGGACTAGCGGGGAACACCGGGGAGCTGTTTTTT.

This clone has a single count. This chain uses TRBV9 with TRBJ2-3; 11 nucleotides align to TRBD2. The CDR3 loop spans 16 amino acids. Germline CDR1 SGDLS, CDR2 YYNGEE. Trimming took 4 bases from V and 2 from J; bases not matched to a gene: 6. CDR3 in DNA: TGTGCCAGCAGCCTAGGGACTAGCGGATACACAGATACGCAGTATTTT. Its protein product is CASSLGTSGYTDTQYF.

The V call is TRBV29-1, the J call TRBJ2-2; weak D call: TRBD2 (6 bases). The CDR3 contains 13 residues. Germline values: CDR1 SQVTM, CDR2 ANQGSEA. V was shortened by 7 bases and J by 7 bases, with 16 bases between the two germline ends. CDR3 in amino acids: CSGGTPQGGELFF. CDR3 in DNA: TGCAGCGGCGGGACGCCGCAGGGCGGGGAGCTGTTTTTT.

This chain links TRBV27 with TRBJ2-7; 13 bases align to TRBD2. The CDR3 length is 16 residues. Germline trimming cut 4 bases from V and 3 bases from J; bases unmatched to any gene: 6. Looked up from germline, CDR1 is MNHEY and CDR2 is SMNVEV (reference sequence). The CDR3 loop reads CASSSPGTSGIYEQYF. CDR3 nucleotide sequence: TGTGCCAGCAGTTCGCCAGGGACTAGCGGGATCTACGAGCAGTACTTC.

V is TRBV5-1 and J is TRBJ2-5; TRBD1 agrees at 7 bases. V lost 0 bases and J lost 5; bases outside the gene matches: 4. This CDR3 has 14 residues. Germline V gives CDR1 SGHRS, CDR2 YFSETQ. This CDR3 reads CASSLAQGWETQYF. The CDR3 nucleotides are TGCGCCAGCAGCTTGGCACAGGGGTGGGAGACCCAGTACTTC.

The CDR3 DNA reads as TGTGCCAGCAGTACATATGGCCGAGCGGGAGCGAGGACCGGGGAGCTGTTTTTT. Residues: CASSTYGRAGARTGELFF. V usage is TRBV28 and J usage is TRBJ2-2, with 8 positions matching TRBD2. Germline V lookup: CDR1 MDHEN, CDR2 SYDVKM. V shed 5 bases, J shed 5 bases, and the junction held 16 bases outside the gene matches. The CDR3 contains 18 residues.

The chain uses TRBV28 and TRBJ2-5; D perhaps matches TRBD2 (7 bases). Germline CDR1 and CDR2: MDHEN and SYDVKM. CDR3 length: 16 residues. V lost 3 bases and J lost 1, with 15 bases in between. CDR3 DNA: TGTGCCAGCAGTTTCGAAAGGGGGAGGGTCCAAGAGACCCAGTACTTC. It yields the protein CASSFERGRVQETQYF.

V and J are TRBV18 and TRBJ1-2; a possible D gene is TRBD1 (6 bases). V lost 5 bases to trimming and J lost 5 bases, with 12 bases between them. This CDR3 region has 13 residues. Germline-derived CDR1 and CDR2 are KGHSH and LQKENI. The CDR3 nucleotides are TGTGCCAGCTCAAGGACAGAAAAATATGGCTACACCTTC. This codes for CASSRTEKYGYTF. Full variable domain (remainder filled in from reference TRBV18 and TRBJ1-2): NAGVMQNPRHLVRRRGQEARLRCSPMKGHSHVYWYRQLPEEGLKFMVYLQKENIIDESGMPKERFSAEFPKEGPSILRIQQVVRGDSAAYFCASSRTEKYGYTFGSGTRLTVV.

J is TRBJ2-1 and V is TRBV9; tentative D call: TRBD2 (5 bases). The V gene lost 4 bases and the J gene lost 2 bases, with 13 bases spanning the gap. Germline assignment: CDR1 SGDLS and CDR2 YYNGEE. The CDR3 consists of 15 residues. In DNA, the CDR3 is TGTGCCAGCAGCCCCGGGATTCTCGCCTACAATGAGCAGTTCTTC. It specifies CASSPGILAYNEQFF.

The gene calls are TRBV13 and TRBJ1-1; a weak D match, TRBD1 (6 bases). The V end was cut by 6 bases, the J end by 4 bases, with 15 bases between. The CDR3 loop spans 14 amino acids. Germline V gene sequence: CDR1 PRHDT, CDR2 FYEKMQ (reference sequence). DNA of the CDR3: TGTGCCAGCAGGTCCCGAGGGGGTGGCACTGAAGCTTTCTTT. Encoded protein: CASRSRGGGTEAFF.

The V call is TRBV7-2, the J call TRBJ1-3; unclear D gene. Between the trimmed V and J ends, which lost 0 bases and 1 base, there was a span of 10 bases. The CDR3 loop spans 16 amino acids. Germline V gene data show CDR1 as SGHTA and CDR2 as FQGNSA. CDR3: CASSLAGQDSGNTIYF. For the CDR3, the DNA is TGTGCCAGCAGCTTAGCCGGTCAAGATTCTGGAAACACCATATATTTT. The full variable domain, its missing parts supplied by reference TRBV7-2 and TRBJ1-3, is GAGVSQSPSNKVTEKGKDVELRCDPISGHTALYWYRQSLGQGLEFLIYFQGNSAPDKSGLPSDRFSAERTGGSVSTLTIQRTQQEDSAVYLCASSLAGQDSGNTIYFGEGSWLTVV.

Concerning this clone: One end of the junction is discordant with germline, which a read error may explain. V usage is TRBV12-5 and J usage is TRBJ2-5; weak D call: TRBD2 (6 bases). The length of the CDR3 is 11 residues. CDR1 LGHNT and CDR2 FRNRAP come from the germline V gene. CDR3 bases: TGTGCTAGTGGTTTCTCGGGGGAGATGGACTTC. This encodes CASGFSGEMDF.

The chain links TRBV28 to TRBJ2-3; 7 positions match TRBD1. CDR3 size: 15 residues. Germline lookup yields CDR1 MDHEN and CDR2 SYDVKM. Trimming cost V 5 bases and J 3 bases; bases outside gene matches: 8. CDR3 DNA: TGTGCCAGCAGTCCAGACAGGGTCGGGACAGATACGCAGTATTTT. This gives the protein CASSPDRVGTDTQYF.

The chain carries TRBV7-2 and TRBJ1-1; TRBD1 matches 9 bases. Germline-derived CDR1 and CDR2 are SGHTA and FQGNSA. V lost 3 bases, J lost 0 bases, and 5 bases stayed unmatched. CDR3 size: 16 residues. In nucleotides, the CDR3 is TGTGCCAGCAGCTTCGGGACAGGGCTAATGAACACTGAAGCTTTCTTT. Amino acids: CASSFGTGLMNTEAFF.

CDR3 sequence (DNA): TGCGCCAGCAGCTTGGGGACAGGGGGATGGAGGGAGACCCAGTACTTC. This translates into CASSLGTGGWRETQYF. The J gene is TRBJ2-5, the V gene TRBV5-1; 10 bases agree with TRBD1. Germline CDR1 reads SGHRS; CDR2 reads YFSETQ. This CDR3 contains 16 residues. V shed 0 bases, J shed 5 bases, and the junction held 7 bases outside the gene matches.

The chain couples TRBV2 to TRBJ2-7; 9 bases are a match to TRBD1. The CDR3 is 15 amino acids. With V trimmed by 8 bases and J by 4 bases, 12 bases remained unmatched. Germline V lookup: CDR1 SNHLY, CDR2 FYNNEI. The CDR3 DNA follows: TGTGCCAGCGGCCCCCGGGACAGGGTAACGTACGAGCAGTACTTC. This encodes CASGPRDRVTYEQYF.

V gene TRBV7-9 combines with J gene TRBJ1-5; no firm D call. From germline, CDR1 is SEHNR and CDR2 FQNEAQ (reference sequence). This CDR3 region has 13 residues. Trimming stripped 1 base from V and 5 bases from J, with 6 bases between. The CDR3 bases are TGTGCCAGCAGCTTAGAGCGTGATCAGCCCCAGCATTTT. Residues: CASSLERDQPQHF.

The rearrangement uses TRBV18 and TRBJ2-4; TRBD2 matches 10 bases. The length of the CDR3 is 15 residues. The V gene end was trimmed by 3 bases and the J gene end by 4 bases; junction bases not matched to a gene: 3. CDR1 is KGHSH and CDR2 is LQKENI in the germline V gene. CDR3 in amino acids: CASSPPTSGKNIQYF. The CDR3 nucleotides read TGTGCCAGCTCACCGCCGACTAGCGGGAAAAACATTCAGTACTTC.

This rearrangement joins TRBV5-6 to TRBJ1-2; TRBD1 matches 7 bases. V was pared by 4 bases and J by 8 bases, with 17 bases of the junction left unmatched. CDR3 size: 16 residues. From germline, CDR1 is SGHDT and CDR2 YYEEEE. The CDR3 DNA reads TGTGCCAGCAGCCAAGGGACAGCTACTCTCCTTTGGGGCTACACCTTC. Residues: CASSQGTATLLWGYTF.

In this sample, this clone turned up once. V and J are TRBV10-1 and TRBJ1-3; TRBD1 is a possible D gene (6 bases). CDR1 and CDR2 (germline): WNHNN, SYGVQD (reference sequence). Between the trimmed V and J ends, which lost 3 bases and 0 bases, there was a span of 24 bases. This CDR3 is 20 amino acids long. In DNA, the CDR3 is TGCGCCAGCAGTGATCCACTCCAAGACAGGAATTCCCCCTCTGGAAACACCATATATTTT. It translates to CASSDPLQDRNSPSGNTIYF.

The CDR3 region is CAASGRRDTQYF. The CDR3 nucleotides are TGTGCCGCTAGCGGGAGGCGGGATACGCAGTATTTT. The rearrangement joins TRBV13 to TRBJ2-3; 11 bases match TRBD2. The V gene end was trimmed by 11 bases and the J gene end by 6 bases; junction bases not matched to a gene: 4. Germline V CDR1 and CDR2: PRHDT, FYEKMQ (reference sequence). The CDR3 sequence is 12 residues long.

In this sample, this clone turned up a few times. The chain recombines TRBV6-1 with TRBJ2-7; 14 bases are shared with TRBD2. The CDR3 spans 15 residues. Germline trimming cut 4 bases from V and 5 bases from J; bases unmatched to any gene: 4. Germline loops: CDR1 MNHNS, CDR2 SASEGT. The CDR3 DNA follows: TGTGCCAGCAGTGGCTCGACTAGCGGGAGGGACGAGCAGTACTTC. It is translated as CASSGSTSGRDEQYF.

This clone was observed a handful of times. The chain carries TRBV6-1 and TRBJ2-1; D is unclear. V lost 4 bases and J 6 bases, leaving 13 bases between the germline ends. The CDR3 has 14 amino acids. CDR1 and CDR2 (germline): MNHNS, SASEGT. The chain's CDR3 is CASSVFHGPNEQFF. In DNA form, the CDR3 reads TGTGCCAGCAGTGTATTCCATGGGCCCAATGAGCAGTTCTTC.

DNA of the CDR3: TGCGCCAGCAGCGGAAACTCAGGACTATCGGAGACCCAGTACTTC. Translating it yields CASSGNSGLSETQYF. The gene calls are TRBV5-1 and TRBJ2-5; weak D call: TRBD2 (6 bases). Germline assignment: CDR1 SGHRS and CDR2 YFSETQ. The CDR3 is 15 amino acids. The V and J ends lost 4 bases and 5 bases respectively, with 18 bases between them.

The chain links TRBV5-6 to TRBJ1-1, with 7 nucleotides matching TRBD1. V was clipped by 1 base and J by 2 bases; unmatched bases: 14. CDR3 length: 18 residues. Germline loops: CDR1 SGHDT, CDR2 YYEEEE. This CDR3 is CASSLLGGQGESNTEAFF. In DNA, the CDR3 is TGTGCCAGCAGCTTGCTCGGAGGGCAGGGGGAAAGTAACACTGAAGCTTTCTTT.

This chain joins TRBV11-2 and TRBJ1-2, with 9 bases fitting TRBD1. The V gene's germline CDR1 is SGHAT and CDR2 FQNNGV. V lost 6 bases, J lost 2 bases, and 13 bases stayed unmatched. The CDR3 runs 17 residues. The CDR3 is CASSLGAGTGLNYGYTF. The DNA of the CDR3 is TGTGCCAGCAGTCTAGGGGCCGGGACAGGGCTCAACTATGGCTACACCTTC.

This chain uses TRBV5-4 with TRBJ1-6; 7 nucleotides align to TRBD1. Germline CDR1 reads SGHNT; CDR2 reads YYREEE (reference sequence). The J segment lost 7 bases and the V segment lost 4 bases, leaving 11 bases of the junction unmatched. This CDR3 region has 16 residues. This CDR3 is CASSRDSFSLNSPLHF. The CDR3 DNA sequence: TGTGCCAGCAGCCGGGACAGTTTTTCCCTCAATTCACCCCTCCACTTT. The full variable domain, with the rest looked up from reference TRBV5-4 and TRBJ1-6, is ETGVTQSPTHLIKTRGQQVTLRCSSQSGHNTVSWYQQALGQGPQFIFQYYREEENGRGNFPPRFSGLQFPNYSSELNVNALELDDSALYLCASSRDSFSLNSPLHFGNGTRLTVT.

V gene TRBV14 combines with J gene TRBJ2-2; D uncertain. V shed 3 bases and J shed 8 bases, with 10 bases lying between them. The CDR3 totals 13 residues. In germline, CDR1 is SGHDN, CDR2 FVKESK. CDR3 loop: CASSQAINGELFF. The CDR3 DNA reads as TGTGCCAGCAGCCAGGCCATAAATGGGGAGCTGTTTTTT. The full variable domain, rest sourced from reference TRBV14 and TRBJ2-2, is EAGVTQFPSHSVIEKGQTVTLRCDPISGHDNLYWYRRVMGKEIKFLLHFVKESKQDESGMPNNRFLAERTGGTYSTLKVQPAELEDSGVYFCASSQAINGELFFGEGSRLTVL.